These T cell receptor beta chains were read from a single sample in a study of blood T cell repertoires in COVID-19. Assay: immunoSEQ multiplex PCR; the TCRdb copy retains only in-frame clones and omits some. The data hold around 300,000 clones, with around 91% observed a single time. Sequences were obtained from PBMCs or T cells enriched from blood (not recorded which). These TCRs come from a young woman who had recovered from COVID-19. CDR3s leave out the opening cysteine and the closing phenylalanine or tryptophan. Each record gives: J gene, V gene, CDR3 protein.

TRBJ2-3,TRBV9,ASSVEGLAGAHDTQY
TRBJ2-7,TRBV5-1,ASSLGRGIGEQY
TRBJ1-1,TRBV5-1,ASSLREDSIEAF
TRBJ1-1,TRBV21-1,ASSPPGDTEAF
TRBJ2-1,TRBV18,ASSRLAVEKHEQF
TRBJ1-1,TRBV6-5,ASSYSGGNTEAF
TRBJ2-1,TRBV2,ASSPNRGGANEQF
TRBJ1-4,TRBV19,ASSIDRGRGEKLF
TRBJ2-3,TRBV3-1/TRBV3-2,ASSQEGRGEDTQY
TRBJ1-1,TRBV9,ASSVSVNTEAF
TRBJ1-2,TRBV19,ASSLKDRAGGYT
TRBJ2-7,TRBV4-1,ASSQVGGVSYEQY
TRBJ2-3,TRBV5-1,ASSLEGGSTDTQY
TRBJ1-3,TRBV5-4,ASSLLPTGGGNTIY
TRBJ1-2,TRBV19,ASSIDQRAYNYGYT
TRBJ1-6,TRBV14,ASSPWTGGLYNSPLH
TRBJ1-2,TRBV5-1,ASSLDGWTGGASGYT
TRBJ2-3,TRBV5-1,ASSSYSGSTDTQY
TRBJ2-3,TRBV19,ASSLSRDRGTDTQY
TRBJ1-1,TRBV5-1,ASSSPQTGVNTEAF
TRBJ2-7,TRBV27,ASSFRGASYEQY
TRBJ2-3,TRBV3-1/TRBV3-2,ASELAGASTDTQY
TRBJ1-4,TRBV4-1,ASSQRARGRDSNEKLF